This T cell receptor (beta chain) came from a study of T cells after posttransplantation cyclophosphamide. Study conclusions and caveats: TRB clonality was highly associated with recipient CMV seropositivity and reactivation.

Deletions cut 4 bases from V and 6 bases from J, with 16 bases between. The CDR3 is 14 residues long. CDR1 and CDR2 from the germline V gene are SGHRS and YFSETQ. Assay used: immunoSEQ multiplex PCR; TCRdb lists only in-frame clones, some missing. The repertoire holds nearly 7,000 clones, roughly three quarters seen once, with approximately 27% in the top ten. This related bone marrow graft donor gave peripheral blood on the day of marrow donation. This clone has only a few counts. Its target is unknown. Sequencing was done on a sample of memory CD4+ T cells sorted from blood. The chain links TRBV5-1 to TRBJ1-1, with D possibly matching TRBD1 (6 bases). This sequence originates from a woman aged 45-65 years in good health and a related stem cell transplant donor. The CDR3 DNA reads as TGCGCCAGCAGCCTGGACAGTCCGGGGTCTGAAGCTTTCTTT. Residues: CASSLDSPGSEAFF.